This TCR beta chain was recorded in a study of T cell clonotyping in hematopoietic cell transplantation. The CDR3 is 16 residues long. V lost 3 bases, J lost 4 bases, and 18 bases lay in between. Germline CDR1 MDHEN, CDR2 SYDVKM. The assay was immunoSEQ multiplex PCR, and TCRdb's table has in-frame clones only and misses some. Of 7,000 or so clones listed, approximately 89% were seen once; the top ten hold approximately 4.5%. The TCR originated in a female patient aged 50 to 65 who had an allogeneic stem cell transplant from an unrelated donor, so the T cells may come from the graft donor. Some clones in this sample may be carry-over from other donors' samples. The sample consisted of PBMCs, taken 30 days after allogeneic stem cell transplant. This sequence joins TRBV28 and TRBJ1-2; D may be TRBD1 (6 bases). The CDR3 loop reads CASSFSPSQGSYGYTF. As DNA, the CDR3 is TGTGCCAGCAGTTTCTCCCCTTCTCAGGGGAGCTATGGCTACACCTTC.